This T cell receptor beta chain appears in the sequencing data of a study of OX40 agonist ivuxolimab in advanced cancers. Whole-study context: A male proportion of approximately 80% was recorded, with mean age about 54 years and range about 20 to 90.

Clones were read by immunoSEQ multiplex PCR, and TCRdb kept only the in-frame ones, dropping some. This sample has some 20,000 clones, with over 65% found just once. Whole-study findings and limits: In the 0.1 to 3.0 mg/kg range, CD4+ and CD8+ blood T cells had expanded clonally by week 6.

The CDR3 loop spans 11 amino acids. The germline CDR1 and CDR2 sequences are SNHLY and FYNNEI. The V end lost 6 bases, the J end lost 4 bases, and 6 bases lay between the germline ends. Concerning this clone: The antigen remains unidentified.

J is TRBJ2-5 and V is TRBV2; D is unresolved. This clonotype was sampled from an adult with an advanced solid tumor such as melanoma, head and neck, liver or kidney cancer. The sample in question was CD4+ or CD8+ T cells sorted from blood, obtained in a trial of the OX40 agonist ivuxolimab. CDR3 residues: CASRGLETQYF. The CDR3 nucleotides are TGTGCCAGCAGAGGCCTAGAGACCCAGTACTTC.